This record concerns one TCR beta chain sequence. Germline CDR1 LGHNA, CDR2 YSLEER. The CDR3 contains 15 residues. J lost 3 bases, V lost 1 base, and 5 bases had no gene match. These data belong to a study of T cell responses to AZD1222 COVID-19 vaccine. TCRdb keeps only in-frame clones here, not all; method: immunoSEQ multiplex PCR. This table holds 140,000 or so clones, more than 85% found once. The starting material was peripheral blood, obtained 28 days after the second AZD1222 dose. The TCR was taken from an adult who received the AZD1222 COVID-19 vaccine. The chain employs TRBV4-3 and TRBJ2-7, with 8 positions matching TRBD2. CDR3 loop: CASSQGVAGIYEQYF. The CDR3 nucleotides read TGCGCCAGCAGCCAAGGGGTAGCGGGGATCTACGAGCAGTACTTC.